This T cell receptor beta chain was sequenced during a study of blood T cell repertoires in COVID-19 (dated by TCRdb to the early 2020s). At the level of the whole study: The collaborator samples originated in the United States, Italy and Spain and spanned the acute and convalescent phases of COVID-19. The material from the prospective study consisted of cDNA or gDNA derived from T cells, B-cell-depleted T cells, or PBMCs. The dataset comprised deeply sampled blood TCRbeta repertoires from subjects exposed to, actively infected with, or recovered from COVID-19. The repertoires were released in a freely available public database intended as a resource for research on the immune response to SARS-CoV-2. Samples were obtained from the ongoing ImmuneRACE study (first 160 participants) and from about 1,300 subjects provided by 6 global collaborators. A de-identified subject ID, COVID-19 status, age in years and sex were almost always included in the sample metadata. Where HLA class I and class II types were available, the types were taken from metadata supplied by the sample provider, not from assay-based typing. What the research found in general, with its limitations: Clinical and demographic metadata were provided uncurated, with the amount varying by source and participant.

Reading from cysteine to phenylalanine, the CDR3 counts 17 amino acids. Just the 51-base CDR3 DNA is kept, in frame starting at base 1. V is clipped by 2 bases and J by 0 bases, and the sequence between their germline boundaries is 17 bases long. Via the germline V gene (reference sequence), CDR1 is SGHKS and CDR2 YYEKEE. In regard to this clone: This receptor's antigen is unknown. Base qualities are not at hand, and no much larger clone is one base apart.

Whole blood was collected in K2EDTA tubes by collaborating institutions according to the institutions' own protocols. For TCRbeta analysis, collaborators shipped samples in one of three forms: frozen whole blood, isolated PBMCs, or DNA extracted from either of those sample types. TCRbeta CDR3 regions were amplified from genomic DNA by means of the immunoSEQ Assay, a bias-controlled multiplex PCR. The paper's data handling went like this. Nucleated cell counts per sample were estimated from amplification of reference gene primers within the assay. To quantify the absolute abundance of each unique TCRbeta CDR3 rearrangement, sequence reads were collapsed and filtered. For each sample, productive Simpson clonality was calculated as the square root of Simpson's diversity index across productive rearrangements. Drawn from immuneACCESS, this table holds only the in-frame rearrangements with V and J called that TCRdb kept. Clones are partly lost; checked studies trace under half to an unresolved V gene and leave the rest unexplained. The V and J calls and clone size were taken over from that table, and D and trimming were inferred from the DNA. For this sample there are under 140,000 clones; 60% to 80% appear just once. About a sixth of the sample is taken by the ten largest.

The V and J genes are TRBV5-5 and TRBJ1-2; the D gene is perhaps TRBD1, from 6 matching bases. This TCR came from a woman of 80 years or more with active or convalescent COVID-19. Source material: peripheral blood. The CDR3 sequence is CASSLGQWGRANYGYTF. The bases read TGTGCCAGCAGCTTAGGCCAGTGGGGGCGGGCTAACTATGGCTACACCTTC.